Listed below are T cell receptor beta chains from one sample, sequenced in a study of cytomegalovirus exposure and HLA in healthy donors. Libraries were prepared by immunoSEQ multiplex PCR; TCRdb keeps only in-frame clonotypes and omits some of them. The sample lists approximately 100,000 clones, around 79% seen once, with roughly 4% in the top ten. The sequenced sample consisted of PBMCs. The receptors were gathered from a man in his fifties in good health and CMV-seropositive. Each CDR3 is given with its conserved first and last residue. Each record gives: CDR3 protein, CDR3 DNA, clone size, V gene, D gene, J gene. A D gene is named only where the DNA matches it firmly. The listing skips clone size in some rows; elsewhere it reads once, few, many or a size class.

CDR3 protein: CASSYSGRNTEAFF
CDR3 DNA: TGTGCCAGCAGTTACTCGGGGAGAAACACTGAAGCTTTCTTT
clone size: .
V gene: TRBV6-5
D gene: .
J gene: TRBJ1-1

CDR3 protein: CASSARLADEQFF
CDR3 DNA: TGTGCCAGCAGTGCGCGACTAGCCGATGAGCAGTTCTTC
clone size: .
V gene: TRBV2
D gene: TRBD2
J gene: TRBJ2-1

CDR3 protein: CASRDRGGSNQPQHF
CDR3 DNA: TGTGCCAGCAGGGACAGGGGAGGCAGCAATCAGCCCCAGCATTTT
clone size: .
V gene: TRBV6-5
D gene: TRBD1
J gene: TRBJ1-5

CDR3 protein: CASSLGGLAGELFF
CDR3 DNA: TGTGCCAGCAGCTTGGGGGGGTTGGCCGGGGAGCTGTTTTTT
clone size: .
V gene: TRBV7-2
D gene: TRBD2
J gene: TRBJ2-2

CDR3 protein: CASSLGGQGIHEQYF
CDR3 DNA: TGTGCCAGCAGCTTAGGGGGACAGGGGATCCACGAGCAGTACTTC
clone size: .
V gene: TRBV11-3
D gene: TRBD1
J gene: TRBJ2-7

CDR3 protein: CASSLYRDSSYEQYF
CDR3 DNA: TGTGCCAGCAGCTTGTATCGGGACAGTTCCTACGAGCAGTACTTC
clone size: .
V gene: TRBV5-6
D gene: TRBD1
J gene: TRBJ2-7

CDR3 protein: CAISEASSYNEQFF
CDR3 DNA: TGTGCCATCAGTGAGGCTAGCTCCTACAATGAGCAGTTCTTC
clone size: .
V gene: TRBV10-3
D gene: .
J gene: TRBJ2-1

CDR3 protein: CASSLPGQGTYEQYF
CDR3 DNA: TGTGCCAGCTCACTGCCGGGACAGGGGACCTACGAGCAGTACTTC
clone size: .
V gene: TRBV18
D gene: TRBD1
J gene: TRBJ2-7

CDR3 protein: CASSARLGGGDEQYF
CDR3 DNA: TGTGCCAGCAGCGCCCGGTTGGGGGGGGGAGACGAGCAGTACTTC
clone size: .
V gene: TRBV6-4
D gene: TRBD2
J gene: TRBJ2-7

CDR3 protein: CASSEPYRGTEAFF
CDR3 DNA: TGCGCCAGCAGTGAGCCCTACAGGGGCACTGAAGCTTTCTTT
clone size: .
V gene: TRBV10-2
D gene: TRBD1
J gene: TRBJ1-1

CDR3 protein: CASSLDQGGKLFF
CDR3 DNA: TGTGCCAGCAGCTTAGACCAAGGCGGAAAACTGTTTTTT
clone size: .
V gene: TRBV7-6
D gene: .
J gene: TRBJ1-4

CDR3 protein: CASGFVGVYQETQYF
CDR3 DNA: TGTGCTAGTGGTTTCGTGGGAGTTTACCAAGAGACCCAGTACTTC
clone size: .
V gene: TRBV12-5
D gene: .
J gene: TRBJ2-5

CDR3 protein: CASSQDEASSDEQYF
CDR3 DNA: TGTGCCAGCAGCCAAGATGAGGCTTCTAGCGACGAGCAGTACTTC
clone size: few
V gene: TRBV4-2
D gene: .
J gene: TRBJ2-7

CDR3 protein: CSSSLTGGRPYEQYF
CDR3 DNA: TGTTCCAGCAGCTTAACGGGAGGGCGGCCCTACGAGCAGTACTTC
clone size: .
V gene: TRBV7-3
D gene: TRBD2
J gene: TRBJ2-7

CDR3 protein: CASSEGTANTEAFF
CDR3 DNA: TGTGCCAGCAGTGAGGGGACAGCGAACACTGAAGCTTTCTTT
clone size: .
V gene: TRBV6-1
D gene: TRBD1
J gene: TRBJ1-1

CDR3 protein: CAISSGLVTYEQYF
CDR3 DNA: TGTGCCATCAGTTCGGGACTGGTAACCTACGAGCAGTACTTC
clone size: .
V gene: TRBV10-3
D gene: .
J gene: TRBJ2-7

CDR3 protein: CSGGYETQYF
CDR3 DNA: TGCAGCGGAGGCTATGAGACCCAGTACTTC
clone size: .
V gene: TRBV29-1
D gene: .
J gene: TRBJ2-5

CDR3 protein: CASRGGGGQLRRKLFF
CDR3 DNA: TGTGCCAGCAGGGGTGGGGGCGGACAGCTTCGTCGGAAACTGTTTTTT
clone size: .
V gene: TRBV28
D gene: .
J gene: TRBJ1-4

CDR3 protein: CAFGADTQYF
CDR3 DNA: TGCGCCTTCGGGGCAGATACGCAGTATTTT
clone size: .
V gene: TRBV10-1
D gene: .
J gene: TRBJ2-3

CDR3 protein: CASGHRGRGTEAFF
CDR3 DNA: TGTGCCAGCGGGCATAGAGGTCGGGGCACTGAAGCTTTCTTT
clone size: once
V gene: TRBV6-5
D gene: .
J gene: TRBJ1-1

CDR3 protein: CATSRWTGMGGTEAFF
CDR3 DNA: TGTGCCACCAGCAGATGGACAGGGATGGGGGGGACTGAAGCTTTCTTT
clone size: .
V gene: TRBV15
D gene: TRBD1
J gene: TRBJ1-1

CDR3 protein: CASSQETSTNIQYF
CDR3 DNA: TGCGCCAGCAGCCAAGAGACTAGCACAAACATTCAGTACTTC
clone size: .
V gene: TRBV4-1
D gene: TRBD2
J gene: TRBJ2-4

CDR3 protein: CASSSRVRASF
CDR3 DNA: TGTGCCAGCAGTAGCAGGGTCCGCGCTTCCTTT
clone size: once
V gene: TRBV6-6
D gene: .
J gene: TRBJ1-1

CDR3 protein: CASSPPTTGQKEKLFF
CDR3 DNA: TGTGCCAGCTCACCTCCAACTACAGGGCAGAAGGAAAAACTGTTTTTT
clone size: .
V gene: TRBV18
D gene: .
J gene: TRBJ1-4

CDR3 protein: CASSFRETQYF
CDR3 DNA: TGTGCCAGCAGTTTTCGGGAGACCCAGTACTTC
clone size: .
V gene: TRBV28
D gene: .
J gene: TRBJ2-5

CDR3 protein: CASSSQTSLTTDTQYF
CDR3 DNA: TGTGCCAGCAGCTCCCAGACTAGCTTAACCACAGATACGCAGTATTTT
clone size: .
V gene: TRBV9
D gene: TRBD2
J gene: TRBJ2-3

CDR3 protein: CASGVQSKEKLFF
CDR3 DNA: TGTGCTTCGGGGGTACAGTCAAAAGAAAAACTGTTTTTT
clone size: .
V gene: TRBV28
D gene: .
J gene: TRBJ1-4

CDR3 protein: CASSYSSSGISYEQYF
CDR3 DNA: TGCGCCAGCAGCTATTCTTCTAGCGGCATCTCCTACGAGCAGTACTTC
clone size: .
V gene: TRBV5-1
D gene: TRBD2
J gene: TRBJ2-7

CDR3 protein: CASSLSGGRATDTQYF
CDR3 DNA: TGTGCCAGCAGCTTATCGGGCGGGAGGGCCACAGATACGCAGTATTTT
clone size: .
V gene: TRBV7-9
D gene: TRBD2
J gene: TRBJ2-3

CDR3 protein: CASTERERGNEQFF
CDR3 DNA: TGTGCCAGCACTGAGCGGGAGAGGGGGAATGAGCAGTTCTTC
clone size: .
V gene: TRBV28
D gene: TRBD2
J gene: TRBJ2-1

CDR3 protein: CASSRDSGGLYEQYF
CDR3 DNA: TGTGCCAGCAGCCGCGACAGCGGGGGTCTCTACGAGCAGTACTTC
clone size: .
V gene: TRBV5-5
D gene: TRBD2
J gene: TRBJ2-7

CDR3 protein: CASNGQPPGNTIYF
CDR3 DNA: TGTGCCAGTAATGGACAGCCGCCTGGAAACACCATATATTTT
clone size: .
V gene: TRBV19
D gene: .
J gene: TRBJ1-3

CDR3 protein: CASSLTNLVRETQYF
CDR3 DNA: TGTGCCAGCAGCTTAACTAACTTGGTTCGGGAGACCCAGTACTTC
clone size: .
V gene: TRBV7-3
D gene: .
J gene: TRBJ2-5

CDR3 protein: CAISAGTAREPQHF
CDR3 DNA: TGTGCCATCAGTGCCGGGACAGCAAGGGAGCCCCAGCATTTT
clone size: .
V gene: TRBV10-3
D gene: TRBD1
J gene: TRBJ1-5

CDR3 protein: CASSLGGRRAYTYNEQFF
CDR3 DNA: TGTGCCAGCAGCTTAGGGGGGAGGCGGGCATACACCTACAATGAGCAGTTCTTC
clone size: .
V gene: TRBV11-2
D gene: .
J gene: TRBJ2-1

CDR3 protein: CASRVGLAVTGELFF
CDR3 DNA: TGTGCCAGCAGAGTCGGGCTAGCGGTAACCGGGGAGCTGTTTTTT
clone size: .
V gene: TRBV2
D gene: TRBD2
J gene: TRBJ2-2

CDR3 protein: CASSRAGDSAYEQYF
CDR3 DNA: TGTGCCAGTAGTAGGGCCGGCGACAGTGCCTACGAGCAGTACTTC
clone size: .
V gene: TRBV19
D gene: .
J gene: TRBJ2-7

CDR3 protein: CSAPPGTAQETQYF
CDR3 DNA: TGCAGCGCTCCCCCCGGGACAGCCCAAGAGACCCAGTACTTC
clone size: once
V gene: TRBV29-1
D gene: TRBD1
J gene: TRBJ2-5

CDR3 protein: CASSPRAGTSGYNEQFF
CDR3 DNA: TGTGCCAGCAGCCCCAGGGCCGGGACTAGCGGTTACAATGAGCAGTTCTTC
clone size: .
V gene: TRBV4-2
D gene: TRBD2
J gene: TRBJ2-1

CDR3 protein: CASRGQRREYEQYF
CDR3 DNA: TGTGCCAGCAGGGGACAGCGCCGGGAATACGAGCAGTACTTC
clone size: .
V gene: TRBV21-1
D gene: .
J gene: TRBJ2-7

CDR3 protein: CAWDRLAGGETQYF
CDR3 DNA: TGTGCCTGGGACCGACTAGCGGGAGGAGAGACCCAGTACTTC
clone size: .
V gene: TRBV30
D gene: TRBD2
J gene: TRBJ2-5

CDR3 protein: CASSQGLAGVNEQFF
CDR3 DNA: TGCGCCAGCAGCCAGGGACTAGCGGGAGTCAATGAGCAGTTCTTC
clone size: .
V gene: TRBV4-1
D gene: TRBD2
J gene: TRBJ2-1

CDR3 protein: CASSPETGGNNQPQHF
CDR3 DNA: TGTGCCAGCTCACCTGAGACAGGGGGCAATAATCAGCCCCAGCATTTT
clone size: .
V gene: TRBV18
D gene: TRBD1
J gene: TRBJ1-5

CDR3 protein: CASSFRTVNYEQYF
CDR3 DNA: TGTGCCAGCAGTTTTAGGACAGTAAACTACGAGCAGTACTTC
clone size: .
V gene: TRBV6-1
D gene: .
J gene: TRBJ2-7

CDR3 protein: CASSVAGLAANTGELFF
CDR3 DNA: TGTGCCAGCAGCGTAGCGGGACTAGCGGCGAACACCGGGGAGCTGTTTTTT
clone size: .
V gene: TRBV9
D gene: TRBD2
J gene: TRBJ2-2

CDR3 protein: CASSPGDSTDTQYF
CDR3 DNA: TGTGCCAGCAGCCCGGGGGATAGCACAGATACGCAGTATTTT
clone size: .
V gene: TRBV27
D gene: .
J gene: TRBJ2-3

CDR3 protein: CASSRLGWSTEAFF
CDR3 DNA: TGTGCCAGCAGCCGACTCGGGTGGAGCACTGAAGCTTTCTTT
clone size: few
V gene: TRBV6-5
D gene: .
J gene: TRBJ1-1

CDR3 protein: CASSRDRGNEKLFF
CDR3 DNA: TGTGCCAGCTCACGGGACAGGGGGAATGAAAAACTGTTTTTT
clone size: .
V gene: TRBV18
D gene: TRBD1
J gene: TRBJ1-4

CDR3 protein: CASSPPGSGNTIYF
CDR3 DNA: TGTGCCAGCAGTCCTCCCGGCTCTGGAAACACCATATATTTT
clone size: .
V gene: TRBV28
D gene: .
J gene: TRBJ1-3

CDR3 protein: CASSRQGARWGNTEAFF
CDR3 DNA: TGTGCCAGCAGTCGACAGGGGGCGCGATGGGGGAACACTGAAGCTTTCTTT
clone size: .
V gene: TRBV28
D gene: TRBD1
J gene: TRBJ1-1

CDR3 protein: CASSVQGTNTEAFF
CDR3 DNA: TGTGCCAGCAGTGTACAGGGGACCAACACTGAAGCTTTCTTT
clone size: .
V gene: TRBV2
D gene: TRBD1
J gene: TRBJ1-1

CDR3 protein: CASSLGLAGGPIAKNIQYF
CDR3 DNA: TGTGCCAGCAGCTTAGGGTTGGCAGGGGGACCGATAGCCAAAAACATTCAGTACTTC
clone size: .
V gene: TRBV7-9
D gene: TRBD1
J gene: TRBJ2-4

CDR3 protein: CASSLAAGQGVREQYF
CDR3 DNA: TGCGCCAGCAGCTTGGCCGCTGGACAGGGTGTGAGGGAGCAGTACTTC
clone size: .
V gene: TRBV5-1
D gene: TRBD1
J gene: TRBJ2-7

CDR3 protein: CASSPSNIAETQYF
CDR3 DNA: TGTGCCAGCAGTCCCTCTAATATAGCAGAGACCCAGTACTTC
clone size: .
V gene: TRBV7-9
D gene: .
J gene: TRBJ2-5

CDR3 protein: CASSSGGRDTGELFF
CDR3 DNA: TGTGCCAGCAGCTCCGGCGGGAGGGACACCGGGGAGCTGTTTTTT
clone size: .
V gene: TRBV13
D gene: TRBD2
J gene: TRBJ2-2

CDR3 protein: CASSPPTKGSNQPQHF
CDR3 DNA: TGTGCCAGCTCACCACCGACTAAAGGCAGCAATCAGCCCCAGCATTTT
clone size: .
V gene: TRBV18
D gene: .
J gene: TRBJ1-5

CDR3 protein: CAWSGGLRTYEQYF
CDR3 DNA: TGTGCCTGGAGTGGGGGACTCAGGACCTACGAGCAGTACTTC
clone size: .
V gene: TRBV30
D gene: .
J gene: TRBJ2-7

CDR3 protein: CAISDYPGNTEAFF
CDR3 DNA: TGTGCCATCAGTGATTATCCGGGAAACACTGAAGCTTTCTTT
clone size: .
V gene: TRBV10-3
D gene: .
J gene: TRBJ1-1

CDR3 protein: CASSEYGDSTDTQYF
CDR3 DNA: TGTGCCAGCAGTGAATACGGGGATTCCACAGATACGCAGTATTTT
clone size: .
V gene: TRBV25-1
D gene: .
J gene: TRBJ2-3

CDR3 protein: CASSDNRGAETQYF
CDR3 DNA: TGTGCCAGCAGCGACAACAGGGGTGCAGAGACCCAGTACTTC
clone size: .
V gene: TRBV7-9
D gene: TRBD1
J gene: TRBJ2-5